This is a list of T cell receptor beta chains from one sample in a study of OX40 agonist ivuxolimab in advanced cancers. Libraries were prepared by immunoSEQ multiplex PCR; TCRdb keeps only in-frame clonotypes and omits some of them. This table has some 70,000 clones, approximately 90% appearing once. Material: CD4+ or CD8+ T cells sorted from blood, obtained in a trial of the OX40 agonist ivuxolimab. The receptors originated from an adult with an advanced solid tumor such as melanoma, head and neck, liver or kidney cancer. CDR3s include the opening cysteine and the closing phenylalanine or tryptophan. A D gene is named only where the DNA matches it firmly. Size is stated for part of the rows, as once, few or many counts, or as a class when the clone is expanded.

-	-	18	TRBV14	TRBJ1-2	TGTGCCAGCAGCTATGGTGGACAGCCGTTCCTCGCTAACTATGGCTACACCTTC	CASSYGGQPFLANYGYTF
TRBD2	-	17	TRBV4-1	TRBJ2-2	TGCGCCAGCAGCCTGGGGACTAGCGGGAGTGGTACCGGGGAGCTGTTTTTT	CASSLGTSGSGTGELFF
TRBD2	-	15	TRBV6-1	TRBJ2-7	TGTGCCAGCAGCCCGGGACTAGCGGGAGTTGGGGAGCAGTACTTC	CASSPGLAGVGEQYF
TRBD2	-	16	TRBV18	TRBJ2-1	TGTGCCAGCTCACCCCGACTAGCGGGAGCGTTAAATGAGCAGTTCTTC	CASSPRLAGALNEQFF
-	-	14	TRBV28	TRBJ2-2	TGTGCCAGCAGTATAGGACAGAACACCGGGGAGCTGTTTTTT	CASSIGQNTGELFF
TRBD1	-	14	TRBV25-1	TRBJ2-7	TGTGCCAGCAGTGGAAACAGGGGATCCTACGAGCAGTACTTC	CASSGNRGSYEQYF
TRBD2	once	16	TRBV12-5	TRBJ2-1	TGTGCTAGTGGTTTGCCCCCCGGACTAGCACGCAATGAGCAGTTCTTC	CASGLPPGLARNEQFF
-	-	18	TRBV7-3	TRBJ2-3	TGTGCCAGCAGCCCCTCATCCAGACCCCTCAGAAACACGGATACGCAGTATTTT	CASSPSSRPLRNTDTQYF
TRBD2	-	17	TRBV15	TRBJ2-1	TGTGCCACCAGCAGAGAAACTAGCGGGAGTTGGAACAATGAGCAGTTCTTC	CATSRETSGSWNNEQFF
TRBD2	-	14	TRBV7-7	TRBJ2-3	TGTGCTAGCAGCTTAGCGGGAACGTCAGATACGCAGTATTTT	CASSLAGTSDTQYF
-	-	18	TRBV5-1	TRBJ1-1	TGCGCCAGCAGCCGTACCCGAGACTGGGCCTTCATGAACACTGAAGCTTTCTTT	CASSRTRDWAFMNTEAFF
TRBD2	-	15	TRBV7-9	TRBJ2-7	TGTGCCAGCAGCTTAGCTGAGCGGGAGATGGACGAGCAGTACTTC	CASSLAEREMDEQYF
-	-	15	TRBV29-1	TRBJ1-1	TGCAGCGTTGAAGATAGGGAGGGGGGGAGCACTGAAGCTTTCTTT	CSVEDREGGSTEAFF
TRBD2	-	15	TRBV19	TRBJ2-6	TGTGCCAGTAGACTAGCGGGAGGTGGGGCCAACGTCCTGACTTTC	CASRLAGGGANVLTF
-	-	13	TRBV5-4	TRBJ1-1	TGTGCCAGCAGCCGACAGGAAAACACTGAAGCTTTCTTT	CASSRQENTEAFF
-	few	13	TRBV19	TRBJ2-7	TGTGCCAGTAGTCCACGGACAGCCTACGAGCAGTACTTC	CASSPRTAYEQYF
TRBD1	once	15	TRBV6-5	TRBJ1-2	TGTGCCAGCAGTTACTCGGCAGGGGGGGGCTATGGCTACACCTTC	CASSYSAGGGYGYTF
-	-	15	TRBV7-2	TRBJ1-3	TGTGCCAGCAGCCCCAAACGTCAGCTCGGAAACACCATATATTTT	CASSPKRQLGNTIYF
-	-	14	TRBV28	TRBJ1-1	TGTGCCAGCAGTTTTTTTACCAAGAGGACTGAAGCTTTCTTT	CASSFFTKRTEAFF
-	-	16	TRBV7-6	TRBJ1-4	TGTGCCAGCAGCTTGCGGGACCCCGGGCCTAATGAAAAACTGTTTTTT	CASSLRDPGPNEKLFF
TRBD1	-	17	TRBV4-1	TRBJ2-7	TGCGCCAGCAGCCAAGGCCCTAGGACAGGGACGACTCACGAGCAGTACTTC	CASSQGPRTGTTHEQYF
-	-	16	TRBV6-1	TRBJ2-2	TGTGCCAGCAGTGAAGCGCCCCCAACTAGCAGGGGGGAGCTGTTTTTT	CASSEAPPTSRGELFF
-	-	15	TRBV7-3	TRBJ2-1	TGTGCCAGCAGCTTAGGCCCTGGAGGATACAATGAGCAGTTCTTC	CASSLGPGGYNEQFF
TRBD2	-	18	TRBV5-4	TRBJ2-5	TGTGCCAGCAGCTCGGGGACTAGCGCACCAACATGGGGGGAGACCCAGTACTTC	CASSSGTSAPTWGETQYF
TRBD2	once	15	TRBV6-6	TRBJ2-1	TGTGCCAGCAGTACCGGGACTAGGGCCTACAATGAGCAGTTCTTC	CASSTGTRAYNEQFF
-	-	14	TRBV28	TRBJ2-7	TGTGCCAGCAGTCTTGGGGGACCAAACTACGAGCAGTACTTC	CASSLGGPNYEQYF
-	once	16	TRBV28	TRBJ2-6	TGTGCCAGCAGTTTATCTACAGGGTCCGGGGCCAACGTCCTGACTTTC	CASSLSTGSGANVLTF
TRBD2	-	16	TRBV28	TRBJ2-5	TGTGCCAGCAGTTTGGCCGGACTAGCTGTGTCCGGGACCCAGTACTTC	CASSLAGLAVSGTQYF
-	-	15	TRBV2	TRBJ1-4	TGTGCCAGCAGTGAAAGGGGGACTATTAATGAAAAACTGTTTTTT	CASSERGTINEKLFF
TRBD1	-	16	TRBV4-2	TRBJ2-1	TGTGCCAGCAGCCAAGATGGGGGGACAGGATACAATGAGCAGTTCTTC	CASSQDGGTGYNEQFF
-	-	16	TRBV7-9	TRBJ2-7	TGTGCCAGCAGGGACCTAGTGTGGGAGAGCTCCTACGAGCAGTACTTC	CASRDLVWESSYEQYF
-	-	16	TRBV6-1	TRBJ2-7	TGTGCCAGCAGTGAAGCCGGAGGTTCTTCTCCCTACGAGCAGTACTTC	CASSEAGGSSPYEQYF
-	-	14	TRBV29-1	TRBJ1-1	TGCAGCGTTGAAATAGGGGGGGGGAACACTGAAGCTTTCTTT	CSVEIGGGNTEAFF
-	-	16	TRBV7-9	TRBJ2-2	TGTGCCAGCAGCTTAGCGAGCGAAGGTAACACCGGGGAGCTGTTTTTT	CASSLASEGNTGELFF
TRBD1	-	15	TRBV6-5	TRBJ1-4	TGTGCCAGCAGTTACGGAGACAGGGTTCTCGAAAAACTGTTTTTT	CASSYGDRVLEKLFF
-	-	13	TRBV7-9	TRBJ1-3	TGTGCCAGCACGGACCTATCTGGAAACACCATATATTTT	CASTDLSGNTIYF
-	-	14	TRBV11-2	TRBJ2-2	TGTGCCAGCAGTTCCATAACGAACACCGGGGAGCTGTTTTTT	CASSSITNTGELFF
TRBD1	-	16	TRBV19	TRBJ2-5	TGTGCCAGTAGTGTCGCCGGGACAGGGTTCGGCGAGACCCAGTACTTC	CASSVAGTGFGETQYF
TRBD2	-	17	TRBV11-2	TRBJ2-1	TGTGCCAGCAGCTTCGGTGTGTTTAGCGGGAGGGCCAATGAGCAGTTCTTC	CASSFGVFSGRANEQFF
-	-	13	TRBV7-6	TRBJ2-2	TGTGCCAGCAGCCCCAGACAGACCGGGGAGCTGTTTTTT	CASSPRQTGELFF
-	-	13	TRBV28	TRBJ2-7	TGTGCCAGCAGTCCACAAGTTACTGACGAGCAGTACTTC	CASSPQVTDEQYF
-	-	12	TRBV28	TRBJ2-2	TGTGCCAGCAGTCCCGGCACCGGGGAGCTGTTTTTT	CASSPGTGELFF
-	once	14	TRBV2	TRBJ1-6	TGTGCCAGCAGTGGCCAGGCCGATAATTCACCCCTCCACTTT	CASSGQADNSPLHF
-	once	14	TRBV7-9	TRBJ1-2	TGTGCCAGCAGCTTAGGTGTCAGAACATATGGCTACACCTTC	CASSLGVRTYGYTF
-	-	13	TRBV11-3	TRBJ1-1	TGTGCCAGCAGCTTAGTGGCGGGCGCTGAAGCTTTCTTT	CASSLVAGAEAFF
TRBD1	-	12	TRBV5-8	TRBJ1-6	TGTGCCAGCAGCTCACAGGGGTCACCCCTCCACTTT	CASSSQGSPLHF
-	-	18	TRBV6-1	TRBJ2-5	TGTGCCAGCAGTGGACCAACAGTTAGTGGGGGCGGGCTAGAGACCCAGTACTTC	CASSGPTVSGGGLETQYF
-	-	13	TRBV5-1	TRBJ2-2	TGCGCCAGCAGCTTGGAAACAGTAGGGGAGCTGTTTTTT	CASSLETVGELFF
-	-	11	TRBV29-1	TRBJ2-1	TGCAGCGTTGGTCTCGCCAATGAGCAGTTCTTC	CSVGLANEQFF
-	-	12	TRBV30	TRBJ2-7	TGTGCCTGGACCAGGTCGGGGTACGAGCAGTACTTC	CAWTRSGYEQYF
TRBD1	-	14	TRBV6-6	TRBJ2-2	TGTGCCAGCAGTAGACAGGGCAACACCGGGGAGCTGTTTTTT	CASSRQGNTGELFF
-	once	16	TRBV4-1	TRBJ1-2	TGCGCCAGCAGCCAAGATCGTTGGGGGAGTAACTATGGCTACACCTTC	CASSQDRWGSNYGYTF
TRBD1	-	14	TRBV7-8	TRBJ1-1	TGTGCCAGCAGCGCCCGACAGGGTCGGACTGAAGCTTTCTTT	CASSARQGRTEAFF
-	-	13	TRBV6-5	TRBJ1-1	TGTGCCAGCAGCATACGAGGGGACACTGAAGCTTTCTTT	CASSIRGDTEAFF
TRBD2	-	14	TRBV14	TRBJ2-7	TGTGCCAGCAGTCTCCTAGCGGGAGTATCCGAGCAGTACTTC	CASSLLAGVSEQYF